The 26 T cell receptor beta chains in this list originate from one sample, sequenced in a study of T cells generated in artificial thymic organoids. TCRalpha and TCRbeta libraries were amplified separately by semi-nested PCR with TRAC or TRBC reverse primers. TCRdb fed the 5' RACE reads into MiXCR, producing one record per CDR3 protein. The sample lists more than 8,000 distinct CDR3 sequences, about 16% occurring once. Sample: naive CD8+ T cells from the thymus. Sample subset: CD3+TCRalphabeta+CD8SP T cells; for blood, CD45RO-CCR7+ naive CD8+ T cells. The receptor set was obtained from a human donor who gave cord blood stem cells for thymic organoid culture, a cardiac surgery patient who gave postnatal thymus, or a blood donor (not recorded which).

A few counts support this clonotype. The chain joins TRBV7-9 to TRBJ2-3; the D is unclear. Per the germline V gene, CDR1 is SEHNR and CDR2 is FQNEAQ (reference sequence). This CDR3 is 15 amino acids long. Trimming left V 0 bases short and J 0 bases short, with 7 bases between. The CDR3 sequence is CASSLARSSTDTQYF. CDR3 nucleotides: TGTGCCAGCAGCTTAGCTCGAAGTAGCACAGATACGCAGTATTTT.

By share, this clonotype ranks as medium-sized. The V call is TRBV4-1, the J call TRBJ1-2; D gene uncertain. V was clipped by 0 bases and J by 1 base, with 9 bases between them. CDR3 length equals 15 residues. Germline values: CDR1 MGHRA, CDR2 YSYEKL. CDR3 DNA sequence: TGCGCCAGCAGCCAAGATCACGGGTATAACTATGGCTACACCTTC. It yields the protein CASSQDHGYNYGYTF.

This clonotype counts as medium-sized. CDR3 residues: CASSQASSGSRNEQFF. The CDR3, as DNA: TGCGCCAGCAGCCAAGCTTCTAGCGGGAGTAGGAATGAGCAGTTCTTC. This rearrangement joins TRBV4-3 to TRBJ2-1; 10 nucleotides match TRBD2. The CDR3 totals 16 residues. With 1 base clipped from V and 7 bases from J, the junction kept 7 bases outside the gene matches. CDR1 is LGHNA and CDR2 is YSLEER in the germline V gene.

The V gene is TRBV7-9, the J gene TRBJ1-2; no firm D call. Germline V CDR1 and CDR2: SEHNR, FQNEAQ (reference sequence). Trimming removed 5 bases from V and 7 bases from J, with 20 bases in between. The CDR3 extends over 15 amino acids. The chain's CDR3 is CASSLLNLPTSGYTF. The CDR3 region has the DNA TGTGCCAGCAGCCTCCTCAACCTGCCGACTAGTGGCTACACCTTC.

The rearrangement links TRBV5-1 to TRBJ2-4; TRBD1 is a possible D gene (5 bases). Between the trimmed V and J ends, which lost 5 bases and 4 bases, there was a span of 13 bases. Germline loops: CDR1 SGHRS, CDR2 YFSETQ. The CDR3 covers 14 residues. The CDR3 DNA reads as TGCGCCAGCAGTCCAGACAGAGGAAAAAACATTCAGTACTTC. Encoded protein: CASSPDRGKNIQYF.

The V call is TRBV12-3 or TRBV12-4, the J call TRBJ2-1; D perhaps matches TRBD1 (6 bases). V dropped 4 bases and J dropped 5 bases, with 18 bases sitting between them. This CDR3 contains 16 residues. For the CDR3, the DNA is TGTGCCAGCAGTTACCAGACAGGAGTACCCCACAATGAGCAGTTCTTC. Translating it yields CASSYQTGVPHNEQFF.

This clonotype rates as medium-sized. This rearrangement joins TRBV5-1 to TRBJ2-7; TRBD1 or TRBD2 may be the D gene (5 bases each). This CDR3 comprises 16 residues. Trimming shortened V by 3 bases and J by 2 bases, and 18 bases separated the two germline ends. Per germline, CDR1 SGHRS and CDR2 YFSETQ. CDR3 protein: CASSWIFLGVPYEQYF. CDR3 nucleotide sequence: TGCGCCAGCAGCTGGATTTTCCTGGGGGTCCCCTACGAGCAGTACTTC.

This clonotype was counted a few times. A much more abundant neighbour one base away suggests this may be a read error. V and J are TRBV12-3 or TRBV12-4 and TRBJ2-3; D is undetermined. V was cut by 3 bases and J by 3 bases, with 4 bases left in between. CDR3 length equals 12 residues. The CDR3 bases are TGTGCCAGCAGTTTCGGGACAGATACGCAGTATTTT. Residues: CASSFGTDTQYF.

In its sample, this clonotype ranks as medium-sized. This sequence joins TRBV7-3 and TRBJ2-3, with D unclear. V lost 4 bases to trimming and J lost 5 bases, with 10 bases between them. The CDR3 has 13 amino acids. Germline CDR1 SGHTA, CDR2 FQGTGA. CDR3 sequence (DNA): TGTGCCAGCAGCTCGTGGCCTAAAGATACGCAGTATTTT. Protein sequence: CASSSWPKDTQYF.

The chain couples TRBV7-9 to TRBJ1-1; the D is unclear. CDR1 SEHNR and CDR2 FQNEAQ come from the germline V gene (reference sequence). The CDR3 sequence is 15 residues long. The V end lost 2 bases, the J end lost 1 base, and 11 bases lay between the germline ends. Written as DNA, the CDR3 is TGTGCCAGCAGCTTATGGGTTACCCCGAACACTGAAGCTTTCTTT. It specifies CASSLWVTPNTEAFF.

As for this clonotype: Since a much larger clone is just one base distant, this may be a read error. V and J are TRBV19 and TRBJ2-1; D may be TRBD1 (6 bases). Deletions cut 4 bases from V and 6 bases from J, with 13 bases between. This CDR3 has 14 amino acids. CDR1 LNHDA and CDR2 SQIVND come from the germline V gene (reference sequence). The CDR3 DNA follows: TGTGCCAGTAGTACGACAGGTAGAGGCAATGAGCAGTTCTTC. It specifies CASSTTGRGNEQFF.

This clonotype is medium-sized within its sample. The chain combines TRBV9 with TRBJ1-2; maybe TRBD1 (6 bases). The CDR3 contains 15 residues. Per germline, CDR1 SGDLS and CDR2 YYNGEE. V gave up 4 bases and J gave up 4 bases, with 17 bases separating them. CDR3 region: CASSPLSGAGYGYTF. The CDR3 nucleotides read TGTGCCAGCAGCCCGTTATCAGGGGCGGGCTATGGCTACACCTTC.

By share of the sample, this clonotype is medium-sized. The rearrangement links TRBV20-1 to TRBJ2-1; TRBD1 or TRBD2 may be the D gene (5 bases each). CDR3 length: 13 residues. The V and J ends lost 3 bases and 16 bases respectively, with 22 bases between them. Germline CDR1 is DFQATT and CDR2 is SNEGSKA (reference sequence). The CDR3 nucleotides are TGCAGTGCTAGGGGTTGGGACGGGACCCCCTTTTTCTTC. This translates into CSARGWDGTPFFF.

As regards this clonotype: This may stem from a read error, because a much larger clone lies one nucleotide away. The rearrangement joins TRBV28 to TRBJ2-5; 9 positions agree with TRBD1. The CDR3 has 15 residues. The germline gives CDR1 MDHEN, CDR2 SYDVKM. DNA for the CDR3: TGTGCCGGCAGTTTATCTCCGGGACAGGGCTGGACCCAGTACTTC. This encodes CAGSLSPGQGWTQYF.

This clonotype turned up a few times. The chain carries TRBV27 and TRBJ2-7; TRBD1 matches 7 bases. The ends lost 3 bases at V and 5 bases at J; junction bases unmatched: 7. The CDR3 loop spans 14 amino acids. Germline CDR1 reads MNHEY; CDR2 reads SMNVEV (reference sequence). The CDR3 DNA sequence: TGTGCCAGCAGTTTTGGTGCAGGGGGAGACGAGCAGTACTTC. Amino acids: CASSFGAGGDEQYF.

In this sample, this clonotype is medium-sized (0.01 to 0.1%). V usage is TRBV12-3 or TRBV12-4 and J usage is TRBJ2-2; D is perhaps TRBD1 (5 bases). V was shortened by 3 bases and J by 5 bases, with 10 bases between the two germline ends. The CDR3 runs to 14 residues. The CDR3 DNA follows: TGTGCCAGCAGTTTCTGGGGCTATACCGGGGAGCTGTTTTTT. Protein product: CASSFWGYTGELFF.

This clonotype appeared a few times. One base away lies a much larger clone, so this may be a sequencing read error. The chain uses TRBV4-3 and TRBJ2-6; 14 bases are shared with TRBD2. The CDR3 runs to 20 residues. Germline V gene data show CDR1 as LGHNA and CDR2 as YSLEER. CDR3 sequence: CASSQGTSGRSSSGGNVLTF. CDR3 in DNA: TGCGCCAGCAGCCAAGGGACTAGCGGGAGGTCTTCCTCTGGGGGCAACGTCCTGACTTTC.

By sample share, this clonotype is medium-sized (0.01 to 0.1%). This chain uses TRBV6-5 with TRBJ1-2; D possibly corresponds to TRBD1 (5 bases). The CDR3 consists of 20 residues. Trimming left V 2 bases short and J 3 bases short, with 28 bases between. Looked up from germline, CDR1 is MNHEY and CDR2 is SVGAGI. The CDR3 sequence is CASSYLVWGRGSNLDYGYTF. DNA of the CDR3: TGTGCCAGCAGTTACCTCGTTTGGGGGAGGGGTTCCAACCTTGACTATGGCTACACCTTC.

This clonotype is deemed medium-sized. This rearrangement joins TRBV6-1 to TRBJ1-5; D perhaps matches TRBD1 (6 bases). The CDR3 has 12 residues. Germline V CDR1 and CDR2: MNHNS, SASEGT. The CDR3 spells CAKGGLGQPQHF. DNA of the CDR3: TGTGCTAAGGGGGGCTTGGGTCAGCCCCAGCATTTT.

This clonotype rates as medium-sized. The chain recombines TRBV7-9 with TRBJ2-1; 8 bases align to TRBD2. The J segment lost 6 bases and the V segment lost 4 bases, leaving 2 bases of the junction unmatched. This CDR3 contains 13 residues. Germline V CDR1 and CDR2: SEHNR, FQNEAQ (reference sequence). The CDR3 reads CASSYGLANEQFF. In DNA form, the CDR3 reads TGTGCCAGCAGCTATGGACTAGCCAATGAGCAGTTCTTC.

This clonotype is judged medium-sized. The gene calls are TRBV12-3 or TRBV12-4 and TRBJ2-1; no reliable D call. Trimming shortened V by 2 bases and J by 2 bases, and 10 bases separated the two germline ends. CDR3 length: 15 residues. The CDR3 DNA follows: TGTGCCAGCAGTTTATACTTCAGAACCTACAATGAGCAGTTCTTC. The encoded protein is CASSLYFRTYNEQFF.

This clonotype is a singleton in its sample. This clone may be a read error of a much larger clone one base away. This CDR3 is CASAIGSVLAGEETQYF. The DNA of the CDR3 is TGTGCCAGCGCAATCGGATCCGTACTAGCGGGGGAAGAGACCCAGTACTTC. The chain combines TRBV18 with TRBJ2-5; 11 nucleotides align to TRBD2. This CDR3 contains 17 residues. Unmatched junction bases numbered 14, after V lost 8 bases and J lost 3 bases. Germline V lookup: CDR1 KGHSH, CDR2 LQKENI.

This clonotype is medium-sized. The genes are TRBV27 and TRBJ2-4, with 10 positions matching TRBD2. CDR1 MNHEY and CDR2 SMNVEV come from the germline V gene (reference sequence). The CDR3 loop spans 15 amino acids. V lost 8 bases and J lost 2; bases outside the gene matches: 6. This CDR3 reads CASGILAGPKNIQYF. In DNA form, the CDR3 reads TGTGCCAGCGGAATACTAGCGGGGCCCAAAAACATTCAGTACTTC.

This clonotype is labeled medium-sized. The chain is built from TRBV7-9 and TRBJ1-6, with 7 bases matching TRBD1. CDR1 is SEHNR and CDR2 is FQNEAQ in the germline V gene (reference sequence). Unmatched junction bases numbered 8, after V lost 3 bases and J lost 9 bases. The CDR3 runs 15 residues. The CDR3: CASSFGTAWSSPLHF. CDR3 nucleotides: TGTGCCAGCAGCTTTGGGACAGCATGGAGTTCACCCCTCCACTTT.

This clonotype has a count of ten or more. V usage is TRBV12-3 or TRBV12-4 and J usage is TRBJ2-7, with TRBD2 matching over 11 bases. V trimming: 6 bases; J trimming: 2 bases; junction bases outside the gene matches: 9. The CDR3 is 16 residues long. The CDR3 protein is CASSGLAGGPTYEQYF. The CDR3 DNA follows: TGTGCCAGCAGCGGGCTAGCGGGAGGACCTACCTACGAGCAGTACTTC.

This clonotype has only a few counts. The J gene is TRBJ2-1, the V gene TRBV4-3; D is perhaps TRBD2 (6 bases). V was trimmed by 0 bases and J by 3 bases, leaving 12 bases between them. Germline values: CDR1 LGHNA, CDR2 YSLEER. The CDR3 consists of 16 residues. The CDR3 DNA is TGCGCCAGCAGCCAAGATACGGGAGCAGGCTACAATGAGCAGTTCTTC. Translated, it gives CASSQDTGAGYNEQFF.